The 2 T cell receptor beta chains listed next were all sequenced from one sample in a study of blood T cell repertoires in COVID-19. Sequencing was performed with immunoSEQ multiplex PCR; in TCRdb, only in-frame clones are kept and a portion is missing. The sample includes fewer than 150,000 clones, 70% to 90% seen only once; the top ten take around 13%. Sample: peripheral blood. The receptor source for this set is a human donor in a cohort sampled during active COVID-19.

The rearrangement uses TRBV13 and TRBJ2-3; 10 bases are a match to TRBD2. V was clipped by 1 base and J by 0 bases; unmatched bases: 1. CDR1 and CDR2 from the germline V gene are PRHDT and FYEKMQ (reference sequence). The CDR3 sequence is 16 residues long. This CDR3 reads CASSLVLAGSTDTQYF. As DNA, the CDR3 is TGTGCCAGCAGCTTAGTACTAGCGGGAAGCACAGATACGCAGTATTTT.

The V and J genes are TRBV7-3 and TRBJ2-3; 10 bases fit TRBD2. V lost 0 bases and J lost 6; bases outside the gene matches: 6. This CDR3 is built from 16 residues. The germline V gene encodes CDR1 SGHTA and CDR2 FQGTGA. CDR3 amino acids: CASSLTGSGGADTQYF. The CDR3 region has the DNA TGTGCCAGCAGCTTAACGGGAAGCGGGGGGGCGGATACGCAGTATTTT.